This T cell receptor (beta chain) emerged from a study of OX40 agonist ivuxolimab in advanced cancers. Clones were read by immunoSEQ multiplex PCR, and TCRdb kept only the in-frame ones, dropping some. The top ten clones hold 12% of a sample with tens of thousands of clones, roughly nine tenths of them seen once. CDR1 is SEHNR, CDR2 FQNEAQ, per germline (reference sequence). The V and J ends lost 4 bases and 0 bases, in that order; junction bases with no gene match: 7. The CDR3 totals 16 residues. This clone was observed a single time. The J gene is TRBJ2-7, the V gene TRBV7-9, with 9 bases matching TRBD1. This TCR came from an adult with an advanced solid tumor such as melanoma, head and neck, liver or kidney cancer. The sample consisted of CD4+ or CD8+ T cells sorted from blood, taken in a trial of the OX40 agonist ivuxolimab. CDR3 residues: CASSSLRDRASYEQYF. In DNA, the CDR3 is TGTGCCAGCAGCTCCCTCCGGGACAGGGCCTCCTACGAGCAGTACTTC.